One sample yielded the 26 T cell receptor beta chains listed below, sequenced in a study of T cell responses to AZD1222 COVID-19 vaccine. Produced via immunoSEQ multiplex PCR; TCRdb's table is partial and in-frame only. The sample holds over 120,000 clones, roughly 91% seen once. The sample here was peripheral blood, taken on day 0 of AZD1222 vaccination. These receptors all stem from an adult in good health.

This clone was seen once. The rearrangement links TRBV6-5 to TRBJ1-2; D perhaps matches TRBD1 (5 bases). The germline V gene has CDR1 MNHEY and CDR2 SVGAGI. The CDR3 loop spans 15 amino acids. The ends were cut back, 0 bases at V and 8 bases at J, with 16 bases in the middle. The CDR3, as DNA: TGTGCCAGCAGTTACTCCTATGGGCAGGGAGGGGGCTACACCTTC. Its protein product is CASSYSYGQGGGYTF.

This clone has only one observation. CDR3 amino acids: CASSPGLALPYEQFF. In DNA, the CDR3 is TGCGCCAGCAGCCCGGGACTAGCCCTCCCGTATGAGCAGTTCTTC. The chain carries TRBV4-3 and TRBJ2-1; the match to TRBD2 covers 9 bases. CDR3 length equals 15 residues. Germline assignment: CDR1 LGHNA and CDR2 YSLEER. The V and J ends lost 4 bases and 8 bases, in that order; junction bases with no gene match: 9.

This chain's CDR3 is CASRDTGANYGYTF. CDR3 nucleotide sequence: TGTGCCAGTAGGGATACAGGGGCCAACTATGGCTACACCTTC. This chain connects TRBV19 to TRBJ1-2, with 7 bases identical to TRBD1. V was pared by 6 bases and J by 2 bases, with 6 bases of the junction left unmatched. The CDR3 runs 14 residues. CDR1 is LNHDA and CDR2 is SQIVND in the germline V gene (reference sequence).

The CDR3 DNA follows: TGTGCCAGCAGTCCCCCCCGGGGTTTTATCTGGGGAAACACCATATATTTT. Protein product: CASSPPRGFIWGNTIYF. This chain links TRBV28 with TRBJ1-3; no reliable D call. This CDR3 is built from 17 residues. CDR1 MDHEN and CDR2 SYDVKM come from the germline V gene. V lost 5 bases and J lost 4, with 21 bases in between.

The V call is TRBV6-6, the J call TRBJ1-3; possibly TRBD1 for D (5 bases). Germline lookup yields CDR1 MNHNY and CDR2 SVGAGI (reference sequence). V was trimmed by 5 bases and J by 0 bases, leaving 8 bases between them. CDR3 size: 14 residues. DNA for the CDR3: TGTGCCAGCAGTCGGGACCGCTCTGGAAACACCATATATTTT. Translating it yields CASSRDRSGNTIYF.

This rearrangement joins TRBV3-1 (or the pseudogene TRBV3-2) to TRBJ1-5; a weak D match, TRBD1 (5 bases). The CDR3 covers 14 residues. Germline CDR1 reads LGHDT; CDR2 reads YNNKEL (reference sequence). The V gene lost 3 bases and the J gene lost 4 bases, with 10 bases spanning the gap. CDR3 sequence: CASSQAGPNQPQHF. CDR3 bases: TGTGCCAGCAGCCAGGCAGGGCCGAATCAGCCCCAGCATTTT.

V gene TRBV4-3 combines with J gene TRBJ1-2; D uncertain. The CDR3 length is 13 residues. Per germline, CDR1 LGHNA and CDR2 YSLEER. With 0 bases removed from V and 5 bases from J, the gap between germline ends came to 7 bases. The CDR3 sequence is CASSQEAGYGYTF. Written as DNA, the CDR3 is TGCGCCAGCAGCCAAGAGGCCGGGTATGGCTACACCTTC.

The chain is built from TRBV5-1 and TRBJ1-4, with 9 bases identical to TRBD1. The CDR3 is 15 amino acids. Germline lookup yields CDR1 SGHRS and CDR2 YFSETQ. V lost 3 bases and J lost 12; bases outside the gene matches: 12. CDR3 in amino acids: CASSYVPGQGLELFF. In DNA form, the CDR3 reads TGCGCCAGCAGCTATGTACCGGGACAGGGTTTGGAACTGTTTTTT.

The chain is built from TRBV5-6 and TRBJ2-2; D not resolved. The CDR3 runs to 12 residues. Germline lookup yields CDR1 SGHDT and CDR2 YYEEEE. V was cut by 1 base and J by 9 bases, with 7 bases left in between. In nucleotides, the CDR3 is TGTGCCAGCAGCTTGCTAGTTTGGGAGCTGTTTTTT. Translated: CASSLLVWELFF.

This clone was found once. The gene calls are TRBV19 and TRBJ1-5, with D possibly being TRBD1 (5 bases). Deletions cut 5 bases from V and 0 bases from J, with 17 bases between. This CDR3 is built from 17 residues. Germline CDR1 LNHDA, CDR2 SQIVND (reference sequence). The CDR3 DNA is TGTGCCAGTAGTCCCCAGGGTCCTGGACCTAGCAATCAGCCCCAGCATTTT. This gives the protein CASSPQGPGPSNQPQHF. Supplemented by reference TRBV19 and TRBJ1-5, the full variable domain reads DGGITQSPKYLFRKEGQNVTLSCEQNLNHDAMYWYRQDPGQGLRLIYYSQIVNDFQKGDIAEGYSVSREKKESFPLTVTSAQKNPTAFYLCASSPQGPGPSNQPQHFGDGTRLSIL.

The chain has TRBV28 and TRBJ1-6, with 8 bases identical to TRBD1. Per germline, CDR1 MDHEN and CDR2 SYDVKM. This CDR3 contains 14 residues. J lost 12 bases, V lost 3 bases, and 7 bases had no gene match. CDR3 nucleotides: TGTGCCAGCAGTTTTTCTGACAGGGGTGGACCCCTCCACTTT. Translated: CASSFSDRGGPLHF. Full variable domain (remainder filled in from reference TRBV28 and TRBJ1-6): DVKVTQSSRYLVKRTGEKVFLECVQDMDHENMFWYRQDPGLGLRLIYFSYDVKMKEKGDIPEGYSVSREKKERFSLILESASTNQTSMYLCASSFSDRGGPLHFGNGTRLTVT.

The rearrangement uses TRBV12-3 or TRBV12-4 and TRBJ1-2; the D is unclear. The V end was cut by 2 bases, the J end by 5 bases, with 9 bases between. This CDR3 spans 13 amino acids. CDR3: CASSLLATYGYTF. CDR3 sequence (DNA): TGTGCCAGCAGTTTATTGGCAACTTATGGCTACACCTTC.

The chain joins TRBV28 to TRBJ1-5; D perhaps matches TRBD1 (6 bases). This CDR3 has 14 residues. V lost 5 bases, J lost 4 bases, and 12 bases lay in between. Germline V gives CDR1 MDHEN, CDR2 SYDVKM. CDR3 bases: TGTGCCAGCAGTCGGGACATGGGGAATCAGCCCCAGCATTTT. Amino acids: CASSRDMGNQPQHF. Drawing the rest from reference TRBV28 and TRBJ1-5, the complete variable domain is DVKVTQSSRYLVKRTGEKVFLECVQDMDHENMFWYRQDPGLGLRLIYFSYDVKMKEKGDIPEGYSVSREKKERFSLILESASTNQTSMYLCASSRDMGNQPQHFGDGTRLSIL.

The DNA of the CDR3 is TGTGCCAGCCGGACTAGCGGGGGGGTTCGTGAGCAGTTCTTC. Encoded protein: CASRTSGGVREQFF. J is TRBJ2-1 and V is TRBV7-2, with TRBD2 matching 15 bases. CDR1 SGHTA and CDR2 FQGNSA come from the germline V gene. J was trimmed by 9 bases and V by 8 bases; bases with no gene match: 5. This CDR3 is 14 amino acids long.

The rearrangement uses TRBV28 and TRBJ2-7; the match to TRBD1 covers 7 bases. Germline lookup yields CDR1 MDHEN and CDR2 SYDVKM. The V segment lost 6 bases and the J segment 6 bases; nucleotides outside the gene matches: 5. This CDR3 is built from 12 residues. The CDR3 spells CASRTGYFEQYF. In DNA, the CDR3 is TGTGCCAGCAGGACAGGGTACTTCGAGCAGTACTTC.

The rearrangement uses TRBV5-4 and TRBJ1-6, with TRBD1 as a possible D gene (6 bases). The V gene lost 0 bases and the J gene lost 7 bases, with 20 bases spanning the gap. The germline V gene has CDR1 SGHNT and CDR2 YYREEE (reference sequence). CDR3 size: 18 residues. The CDR3 sequence: CASSLAVVGGLSNSPLHF. CDR3 sequence (DNA): TGTGCCAGCAGCTTGGCCGTGGTGGGGGGCCTTTCAAATTCACCCCTCCACTTT.

J is TRBJ1-1 and V is TRBV21-1. TRBV21-1 is a pseudogene. This CDR3 spans 17 amino acids. CDR3: CASRRDVTAVYGTEAFF. The CDR3 bases are TGTGCCAGCCGGCGCGACGTGACAGCGGTGTATGGCACTGAAGCTTTCTTT.

The rearrangement links TRBV7-3 to TRBJ2-6; D is unclear. Germline values: CDR1 SGHTA, CDR2 FQGTGA. Trimming cost V 6 bases and J 2 bases, with 5 bases left between them. CDR3 length: 13 amino acids. The CDR3 DNA reads as TGTGCCAGCAGGGATGCTGGGGCCAACGTCCTGACTTTC. Protein product: CASRDAGANVLTF.

The rearrangement joins TRBV5-4 to TRBJ1-2; 7 nucleotides align to TRBD1. J was trimmed by 7 bases and V by 3 bases; bases with no gene match: 12. From germline, CDR1 is SGHNT and CDR2 YYREEE (reference sequence). The CDR3 contains 15 residues. The CDR3 is CASSSTSTGSGGYTF. For the CDR3, the DNA is TGTGCCAGCAGCTCGACCTCGACAGGGTCAGGTGGCTACACCTTC.

V gene TRBV2 combines with J gene TRBJ1-5; D gene uncertain. The V end was cut by 3 bases, the J end by 0 bases, with 9 bases between. The CDR3 covers 15 residues. CDR1 is SNHLY and CDR2 is FYNNEI in the germline V gene. CDR3 in amino acids: CASSEGTTSNQPQHF. CDR3 DNA sequence: TGTGCCAGCAGTGAGGGAACCACTAGCAATCAGCCCCAGCATTTT.

The rearrangement links TRBV5-4 to TRBJ1-2; D unresolved. V was shortened by 8 bases and J by 2 bases, with 10 bases between the two germline ends. From germline, CDR1 is SGHNT and CDR2 YYREEE (reference sequence). The CDR3 runs 12 residues. CDR3 sequence reads: CASSSGNYGYTF. The DNA of the CDR3 is TGTGCCAGTAGCAGCGGGAACTATGGCTACACCTTC.

The rearrangement joins TRBV10-1 to TRBJ1-3; D gene unclear. Deletions cut 0 bases from V and 0 bases from J, with 9 bases between. This CDR3 spans 16 amino acids. The germline gives CDR1 WNHNN, CDR2 SYGVQD (reference sequence). In DNA form, the CDR3 reads TGCGCCAGCAGTGAGTCGAGACTGCACTCTGGAAACACCATATATTTT. It specifies CASSESRLHSGNTIYF.

The chain has TRBV5-8 and TRBJ1-2, with a weak D call TRBD1 (5 bases). This CDR3 spans 18 amino acids. CDR1 and CDR2 (germline): SGHTS, YDEGEE. Trimming shortened V by 6 bases and J by 4 bases, and 28 bases separated the two germline ends. This CDR3 is CASTFGPGTVKRVYGYTF. The CDR3 DNA reads TGTGCCAGCACCTTTGGCCCCGGGACGGTGAAAAGAGTCTATGGCTACACCTTC. Together with reference TRBV5-8 and TRBJ1-2, the CDR3 gives the full variable domain: EAGVTQSPTHLIKTRGQQATLRCSPISGHTSVYWYQQALGLGLQFLLWYDEGEERNRGNFPPRFSGRQFPNYSSELNVNALELEDSALYLCASTFGPGTVKRVYGYTFGSGTRLTVV.

The J gene is TRBJ2-2, the V gene TRBV4-2; perhaps D is TRBD1 or TRBD2 (5 bases each). The CDR3 is 14 residues long. The V gene lost 1 base and the J gene lost 7 bases, with 10 bases spanning the gap. Germline V gene data show CDR1 as LGHNA and CDR2 as YNFKEQ. The CDR3 here is CASSQGGSDGELFF. CDR3 DNA: TGTGCCAGCAGCCAAGGGGGGTCGGACGGGGAGCTGTTTTTT.

The rearrangement links TRBV30 to TRBJ1-5; D is perhaps TRBD1 (6 bases). Germline loops: CDR1 GTSNPN, CDR2 SVGIG (reference sequence). The germline V and J ends were trimmed by 0 bases and 7 bases, with 16 bases remaining between them. CDR3 size: 15 residues. DNA of the CDR3: TGTGCCTGGAGTGTAGGGGGTGCCCCCGGGCAGCCCCAGCATTTT. Translation: CAWSVGGAPGQPQHF.

CDR3 region: CASSQDPGAYEQYF. CDR3 DNA: TGTGCCAGCAGCCAAGATCCAGGGGCCTACGAGCAGTACTTC. J is TRBJ2-7 and V is TRBV4-2; D is possibly TRBD1 (6 bases). The CDR3 runs 14 residues. With 0 bases removed from V and 2 bases from J, the gap between germline ends came to 8 bases. Germline lookup yields CDR1 LGHNA and CDR2 YNFKEQ.